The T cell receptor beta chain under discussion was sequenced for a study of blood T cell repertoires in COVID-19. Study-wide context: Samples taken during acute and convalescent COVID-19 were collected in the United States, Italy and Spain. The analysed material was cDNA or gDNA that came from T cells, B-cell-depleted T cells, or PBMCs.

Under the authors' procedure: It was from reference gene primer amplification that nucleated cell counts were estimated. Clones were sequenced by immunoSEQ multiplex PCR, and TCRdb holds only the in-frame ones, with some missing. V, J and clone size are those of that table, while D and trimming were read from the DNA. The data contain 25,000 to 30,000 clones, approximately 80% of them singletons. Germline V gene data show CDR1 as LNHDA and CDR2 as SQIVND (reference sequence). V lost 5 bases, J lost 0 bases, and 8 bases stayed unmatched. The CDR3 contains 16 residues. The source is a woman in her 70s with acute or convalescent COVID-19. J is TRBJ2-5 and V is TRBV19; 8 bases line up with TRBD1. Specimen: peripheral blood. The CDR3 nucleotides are TGTGCCAGTAGTGTTGGACAGGGTAGAGACCAAGAGACCCAGTACTTC. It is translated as CASSVGQGRDQETQYF.